The 10 T cell receptor beta chains below were found in one sample sequenced in a study of blood T cell repertoires in COVID-19. Sequencing was performed with immunoSEQ multiplex PCR; in TCRdb, only in-frame clones are kept and a portion is missing. The profile shows 300,000 to 350,000 clones, approximately 88% of them singletons. Sequences were obtained from PBMCs or T cells enriched from blood (not recorded which). The receptors stem from a man aged 25-45 years who had recovered from COVID-19.

The J gene is TRBJ2-7, the V gene TRBV6-5; the match to TRBD1 covers 7 bases. Germline V gene data show CDR1 as MNHEY and CDR2 as SVGAGI. Trimming at V came to 7 bases and at J to 1 base, leaving 4 bases not matched to a gene. The CDR3 is 13 residues long. CDR3: CASTRQGSYEQYF. CDR3 DNA: TGTGCCAGCACCCGACAGGGATCCTACGAGCAGTACTTC.

The J gene is TRBJ1-5, the V gene TRBV6-1; D is perhaps TRBD1 (5 bases). Germline V gene data show CDR1 as MNHNS and CDR2 as SASEGT. The CDR3 is made up of 16 amino acids. V was clipped by 4 bases and J by 4 bases, with 17 bases between them. This CDR3 is CASSARFRGGNQPQHF. In DNA, the CDR3 is TGTGCCAGCAGTGCTCGGTTTAGGGGAGGAAATCAGCCCCAGCATTTT.

V and J are TRBV9 and TRBJ2-5; D remains ambiguous. This CDR3 region has 13 residues. V shed 0 bases and J shed 3 bases, with 6 bases lying between them. The germline V gene encodes CDR1 SGDLS and CDR2 YYNGEE. CDR3 nucleotide sequence: TGTGCCAGCAGCGTAGGGCAGAAAGAGACCCAGTACTTC. Amino acid sequence: CASSVGQKETQYF. The full variable domain, rest sourced from reference TRBV9 and TRBJ2-5, is DSGVTQTPKHLITATGQRVTLRCSPRSGDLSVYWYQQSLDQGLQFLIQYYNGEERAKGNILERFSAQQFPDLHSELNLSSLELGDSALYFCASSVGQKETQYFGPGTRLLVL.

The genes are TRBV6-9 and TRBJ1-3; TRBD1 matches at 7 bases. Trimming at V came to 2 bases and at J to 0 bases, leaving 13 bases not matched to a gene. Germline assignment: CDR1 MNHGY and CDR2 SVAAGI. This CDR3 comprises 19 residues. In DNA, the CDR3 is TGTGCCAGCAGTTATCACACGCGCGGACAGGTTAGCTCTGGAAACACCATATATTTT. As protein: CASSYHTRGQVSSGNTIYF.

The chain carries TRBV9 and TRBJ2-7; TRBD1 might be the D (6 bases). V lost 3 bases and J 2 bases, leaving 12 bases between the germline ends. Germline CDR1 is SGDLS and CDR2 is YYNGEE. The CDR3 is made up of 14 amino acids. CDR3 protein: CASSALGGPYEQYF. The DNA of the CDR3 is TGTGCCAGCAGCGCCTTAGGGGGACCCTACGAGCAGTACTTC.

Details on this clone: This same CDR3 is encoded by further DNA sequences in the sample. The chain is built from TRBV6-5 and TRBJ1-2; D perhaps matches TRBD1 (6 bases). V was clipped by 5 bases and J by 2 bases, with 9 bases between them. Germline CDR1 reads MNHEY; CDR2 reads SVGAGI. CDR3 length: 13 residues. The CDR3 nucleotides read TGTGCCAGCAGTCAAACAGGGAACTATGGCTACACCTTC. Protein sequence: CASSQTGNYGYTF.

V usage is TRBV3-1 (or the pseudogene TRBV3-2) and J usage is TRBJ2-1; TRBD2 matches 9 bases. J gave up 4 bases and V 1 base, and 2 bases lay outside the gene matches. The germline CDR1 and CDR2 sequences are LGHDT and YNNKEL (reference sequence). The CDR3 contains 15 residues. The DNA of the CDR3 is TGTGCCAGCAGCCAAGCTGCGGGGGGGTACAATGAGCAGTTCTTC. This encodes CASSQAAGGYNEQFF.

The count of this clone is one. This chain joins TRBV10-1 and TRBJ2-5, with TRBD1 identical over 9 bases. V dropped 4 bases and J dropped 9; count of bases not matched to a gene: 6. The germline gives CDR1 WNHNN, CDR2 SYGVQD (reference sequence). The CDR3 loop spans 13 amino acids. The DNA for the CDR3 is TGCGCCAGCAGTGGGTCGACAGGGGGTTCCCAGTACTTC. Protein product: CASSGSTGGSQYF.

The rearrangement uses TRBV2 and TRBJ1-3; 10 bases are shared with TRBD1. Germline CDR1 reads SNHLY; CDR2 reads FYNNEI. Unmatched junction bases numbered 7, after V lost 6 bases and J lost 14 bases. The CDR3 extends over 12 amino acids. CDR3 bases: TGTGCCAGCAGGGACAGGGGGAGCCATCTATATTTT. Its translation is CASRDRGSHLYF. The whole variable domain, remainder taken from reference TRBV2 and TRBJ1-3, is EPEVTQTPSHQVTQMGQEVILRCVPISNHLYFYWYRQILGQKVEFLVSFYNNEISEKSEIFDDQFSVERPDGSNFTLKIRSTKLEDSAMYFCASRDRGSHLYFGEGSWLTVV.

The rearrangement joins TRBV9 to TRBJ1-1; no firm D call. The length of the CDR3 is 13 residues. V lost 1 base and J lost 4, with 8 bases in between. The germline V gene has CDR1 SGDLS and CDR2 YYNGEE. CDR3 sequence reads: CASSVSSGTEAFF. In nucleotides, the CDR3 is TGTGCCAGCAGCGTATCCTCGGGCACTGAAGCTTTCTTT.